The present TCR beta chain was sequenced within a study of cytomegalovirus exposure and HLA in healthy donors (dated by TCRdb to 2016 to 2017). In terms of the full investigation: According to an earlier analysis of around 600 of the donors, some 180 million T cells yielded roughly 110 million unique TCR beta sequences and around 300 Gb of sequence data. Approximately 300 gigabases of sequencing data and around 85 million unique TCR sequences made up an early release that covered several hundred HLA-typed donors. Of the 398 genotyped donors, 65% to 90% were placed in the genetic ancestry cluster associated with self-reported Caucasian donors. The study aimed to test whether signatures of past pathogen exposure could be identified by cataloging public T cell receptors. The T cell repertoires of 666 subjects were profiled by immunosequencing and related to cytomegalovirus serostatus. In addition to the first cohort of 650 to 800 subjects, a separate validation cohort of approximately 120 different subjects was used. The study combined high-throughput TCR immunosequencing, statistical association of individual TCRs with disease status, and machine learning to predict cytomegalovirus infection status. To study patterns of TCR occurrence, a later analysis re-analyzed previously published TCR beta repertoires from around 660 donors and added high-resolution HLA genotyping. Rather than drawing on any new phenotypic data, the later analysis identified candidate immune exposures from TCR beta sequences and the way those sequences occurred across donors. An earlier analysis of approximately 500 of the donors applied high-throughput TCR beta sequencing to assess whether each TCR beta V gene segment acted as functional or pseudogenic. Alongside the repertoire data, information on donor age, sex, ethnicity and CMV serostatus was compiled. A later genetic analysis used genome-wide SNP genotypes for about 55% of the 666 donors, treating that subset as a discovery cohort. All discovery cohort repertoires had been generated using a single sequencing platform. Class I and class II HLA loci were covered by the typing at four-digit resolution. The number of donors typed differed by locus, with roughly 620-640 for A, B, C, DRB1 and DQB1, roughly 550 for DQA1, 600 to 610 for DPA1, and 472 for DPB1. Because of strong linkage in the cohort, roughly five DR-DQ haplotypes were treated as single units for association and clustering. On average, roughly 200,000 unique TCR beta nucleotide sequences were sequenced per donor among about 400 genotyped donors of the cohort, with 15% to 20% of those sequences being non-productive. Findings and caveats that apply to the study as a whole: Strong co-occurrence of HLA alleles, especially DR and DQ, made assigning TCR associations to individual alleles difficult. According to a later genetic analysis, donors in an Asian-associated ancestry cluster had fewer N-insertions in productive TCRs than the roughly 700-donor mean. A later analysis associated about 18,000 TCR beta sequences with specific HLA alleles at a false discovery rate of 0.05. Because HLA typing was unavailable for some donors at each locus, only the typed subset was used in association tests. A later analysis found that most CMV-associated TCR beta chains appeared HLA-restricted, with HLA associations seemingly driven largely by CMV exposure. Several of the top co-occurrence clusters appeared to be linked to parvovirus B19, influenza, CMV and Epstein-Barr virus, according to a later analysis. A cluster of highly shared sequence variants was judged likely to be a technical artifact of the sequencing pipeline. The cohort was sequenced for TCR beta chains only, and without alpha or paired-chain data the features that could be detected were limited. Seventeen rarely observed V segments, including chromosome 9 orphons, were excluded from the earlier analysis of about 600 of the donors because counts were too low. In an earlier analysis of around 600 of the donors, most TCR beta V segments were observed in productive rearrangements about 90% or about 30% of the time, broadly matching IMGT annotations. The study gave a list of 150 to 200 TCR beta chains associated with cytomegalovirus. Linkage disequilibrium might explain the correlated functional status among segregating V segments, but an unknown experimental factor could not be ruled out. Cytomegalovirus status was reported to be diagnosed by the classifier with high specificity and sensitivity in both the original and validation cohorts. Presence/absence analyses assumed roughly uniform sequencing depth across donors, an assumption that may not hold. A later genetic analysis associated a missense DCLRE1C variant with V-gene and J-gene trimming of TCR beta chains, and an independent cohort replicated the association. Most TCR sequences were observed very rarely across donors, whereas some public TCRs were present in many individuals. A few of the identified cytomegalovirus-associated TCR beta chains were confirmed in vitro to be specific for cytomegalovirus antigens. CMV serostatus was the only immune exposure information available for the cohort. In a later analysis, the rate of TCR association differed among HLA loci, with DRB1 alleles having the most associated TCRs and HLA-C alleles having the fewest. It was suggested by the authors that the approach could potentially be generalized to other disease states and immunological phenotypes. A further reported finding was that TCR beta sequences accurately predicted the HLA-A and HLA-B alleles for most subjects in the first cohort. The 87-base-pair reads could not distinguish some IMGT-functional V segments, including TRBV6-2 and TRBV6-3, so those segments were excluded. A later analysis found that HLA-associated TCR beta chains were more clonally expanded and had lower generation probabilities than equally common non-associated chains.

Points on this clone: Its antigen is not yet known.

The cohort was made up of 500 to 850 healthy bone marrow donors. At the time of sampling, all cohort members were nominally healthy, though unrecorded immune exposures were likely present. The donor tested CMV seronegative and was one of the 352 seronegative cohort members. Each donor provided a peripheral blood sample, and peripheral blood mononuclear cells were used for TCR beta sequencing. The Qiagen DNeasy Blood Extraction Kit was used to extract genomic DNA from the blood cell samples. Library preparation used the immunoSEQ multiplex PCR assay. The multiplex PCR relied on a mix of 60 forward primers for TCR Vbeta segments and 13 reverse primers for TCR Jbeta segments. The CDR3 region of rearranged TCR beta genes was amplified from genomic DNA by a multiplex PCR assay. The amplified TCR beta libraries were sequenced on the Illumina HiSeq System as 87-base-pair reads. In the source study's methods: Across the roughly 600 repertoires, a later analysis counted about 81 million unique TCR beta chains, roughly 11 million of which were shared by at least two donors. A nearest-neighbor algorithm error-corrected the raw reads and collapsed the reads into unique sequences, merging closely related sequences to remove PCR and sequencing errors. Alignment of CDR3 sequences to IMGT reference sequences was used to assign V, D and J gene segments. For a sequence to be retained, a match of at least six nucleotides was required to both a V gene segment and a J gene segment. A rearrangement counted as productive if the CDR3 had no stop codons and remained in frame with V and J, and every other rearrangement counted as non-productive. Following IMGT convention, CDR3 was defined as the stretch from the second conserved V-encoded cysteine up to the conserved J-encoded phenylalanine. Sequences without an unambiguous match to a single V gene segment were excluded from the earlier analysis of 450 to 650 of the donors. An earlier analysis of several hundred of the donors called V segments functional above 56.7% productive rearrangements and segregating when the between-donor standard deviation exceeded 5%. A statistical classification framework was built for diagnosing cytomegalovirus status from the catalog of TCR beta chain sequences. V and J gene assignment, in a later analysis, came from comparing TCR nucleotide sequences with IMGT/GENE-DB human TR gene sequences. The TCRdist pipeline was used in a later analysis to assign CDR3 sequences and most-parsimonious VDJ recombination scenarios. A later analysis defined each TCR beta chain by its CDR3 amino acid sequence plus V-gene family, and excluded reads lacking a unique V-gene family. A later analysis removed 500 to 650 highly shared, low-generation-probability nucleotide sequences to deal with suspected cross-contamination and a sequencing artifact. A later analysis calculated a clonal expansion index for each public chain from normalized within-repertoire ranks of inferred template counts. In a later analysis, generation probabilities were computed using a VDJ recombination model fitted to out-of-frame rearrangements, and the results were checked against IGoR. A later analysis scored TCR-TCR, TCR-HLA and TCR-CMV co-occurrence with hypergeometric tests, applying a repertoire-size bias correction to TCR pairs. False discovery rates were estimated in a later analysis by permuting HLA or CMV assignments 20 times. In a later analysis, co-occurring TCRs were grouped with DBSCAN, and TCRdist sequence similarity was added when clustering was performed within HLA-allele-positive subsets. Repertoires with fewer than 30,000 or more than 120,000 public chains were left out of co-occurrence clustering, as were five repertoires with anomalous nucleotide sharing. Not all clones reach the TCRdb copy of this immuneACCESS table, which keeps in-frame sequences only. Checked studies attribute under half of the gap to unresolved V genes and leave the rest unexplained. V, J and clone size were drawn from that table, and D and trimming were deduced from the DNA. The table held for this sample gives around 160,000 clones. The ten biggest clones cover 1.5% to 2% of the sample.

The CDR3 starts with the cysteine, ends with the phenylalanine, and has 14 residues. Only the CDR3 portion is preserved as DNA: 42 bases, with reading frame beginning at the first base. From V the trimming removes 6 bases and from J it removes 6 bases, while the gene matches leave 10 bases of the junction unaccounted for. The germline V gene supplies CDR1 SNHLY and CDR2 FYNNEI. This TCR came from a woman aged 45-65 years in good health and CMV-seronegative. Sequenced input: PBMCs. The rearranged segments are TRBV2 and TRBJ1-2, with 7 bases matching TRBD1. The nucleotide sequence reads as follows: TGTGCCAGCAGCCCCGACAGGGAAAGTCATGGCTACACCTTC. It translates as CASSPDRESHGYTF. Reference TRBV2 and TRBJ1-2 genes cover what lies past the CDR3, so the full variable domain is EPEVTQTPSHQVTQMGQEVILRCVPISNHLYFYWYRQILGQKVEFLVSFYNNEISEKSEIFDDQFSVERPDGSNFTLKIRSTKLEDSAMYFCASSPDRESHGYTFGSGTRLTVV.